Below, 24 T cell receptor beta chains from the same sample are listed, as sequenced in a study of vaccination and CD4 T cells after COVID-19. No antigen is known for these receptors. Sequenced with the Oncomine TCR Beta short-read assay was DNA taken from cultured CD4+ T cells. From the PCR reads, TCRdb called clonotypes with MiXCR, one entry per CDR3 protein. The table records 20,000 or so distinct CDR3 sequences, 43% of them present only once. The treatment is: roughly 11-day PBMC culture with coronavirus spike peptide pools or control peptides (ViraFEST assay). Sequenced sample: CD4+ T cells from blood, cultured in vitro. Receptors originate from a human donor who had recovered from COVID-19.

This clonotype is a singleton in its sample. V and J are TRBV4-1 and TRBJ1-1, with D maybe TRBD1 (5 bases). The germline gives CDR1 MGHRA, CDR2 YSYEKL. CDR3 length equals 16 residues. Trimming left V 0 bases short and J 3 bases short, with 14 bases between. As DNA, the CDR3 is TGCGCCAGCAGCCAAGACGAGGGGTTATGGGACACTGAAGCTTTCTTT. Amino acids: CASSQDEGLWDTEAFF.

The rearrangement joins TRBV6-2 or TRBV6-3 to TRBJ1-2; D is unresolved. V lost 2 bases, J lost 9 bases, and 10 bases lay in between. Germline lookup yields CDR1 MNHEY and CDR2 SVGEGT. The CDR3 contains 12 residues. The CDR3 region is CASSYLAGRYTF. CDR3 bases: TGTGCCAGCAGTTACCTGGCAGGCCGCTACACCTTC.

The J gene is TRBJ2-7, the V gene TRBV6-2 or TRBV6-3; D perhaps matches TRBD2 (6 bases). CDR1 is MNHEY and CDR2 is SVGEGT in the germline V gene. The CDR3 runs to 15 residues. V was trimmed by 5 bases and J by 2 bases, leaving 16 bases between them. The CDR3: CASSNGGSGAYEQYF. Written as DNA, the CDR3 is TGTGCCAGCAGTAACGGAGGGAGCGGAGCCTACGAGCAGTACTTC.

This clonotype was observed a handful of times. The rearrangement joins TRBV28 to TRBJ1-1; D unresolved. Germline CDR1 reads MDHEN; CDR2 reads SYDVKM. The CDR3 length is 15 residues. The V end lost 6 bases, the J end lost 1 base, and 15 bases lay between the germline ends. The CDR3 bases are TGTGCCAGCAGCTCTTATTACGGAGGGAACACTGAAGCTTTCTTT. Translation: CASSSYYGGNTEAFF.

This clonotype occurred a few times. CDR3 DNA: TGCAGTGCCAGGGACAGGGGGGTTGGCTACACCTTC. Encoded protein: CSARDRGVGYTF. The rearrangement uses TRBV20-1 and TRBJ1-2, with TRBD1 identical over 11 bases. In germline, CDR1 is DFQATT, CDR2 SNEGSKA (reference sequence). V was clipped by 6 bases and J by 7 bases; unmatched bases: 4. This CDR3 comprises 12 residues.

The chain recombines TRBV7-6 with TRBJ2-7; 12 nucleotides match TRBD2. Germline V gives CDR1 SGHVS, CDR2 FNYEAQ. The V segment lost 5 bases and the J segment 2 bases; nucleotides outside the gene matches: 1. The CDR3 totals 14 residues. The CDR3 DNA reads TGTGCCAGCAGCGCTAGCGGGGGGGCCTACGAGCAGTACTTC. It is translated as CASSASGGAYEQYF.

The chain is built from TRBV14 and TRBJ2-7; 8 bases match TRBD2. Trimming cost V 1 base and J 3 bases; bases outside gene matches: 5. The germline CDR1 and CDR2 sequences are SGHDN and FVKESK. CDR3 length equals 15 residues. CDR3 in amino acids: CASSQGQAGVYEQYF. In DNA form, the CDR3 reads TGTGCCAGCAGCCAAGGGCAAGCGGGGGTCTACGAGCAGTACTTC.

The rearrangement joins TRBV28 to TRBJ1-4, with a possible D match to TRBD1 (5 bases). The CDR3 has 15 amino acids. Looked up from germline, CDR1 is MDHEN and CDR2 is SYDVKM. V shed 5 bases and J shed 5 bases, with 15 bases lying between them. The chain's CDR3 is CASSPARVRNEKLFF. The CDR3 DNA is TGTGCCAGCAGTCCCGCCAGGGTGAGGAATGAAAAACTGTTTTTT.

The genes are TRBV7-3 and TRBJ2-3, with 10 bases lining up with TRBD2. After removal of 5 bases from V and 5 bases from J, the junction contained 4 bases not matched to a gene. The CDR3 extends over 14 amino acids. Germline CDR1 reads SGHTA; CDR2 reads FQGTGA. The chain's CDR3 is CASSPGTSVDTQYF. DNA for the CDR3: TGTGCCAGCAGCCCCGGGACTAGCGTAGATACGCAGTATTTT.

The V and J genes are TRBV24-1 and TRBJ2-7; the D gene is possibly TRBD1 (5 bases). Germline V lookup: CDR1 KGHDR, CDR2 SFDVKD. This CDR3 spans 14 amino acids. Between the trimmed V and J ends, which lost 10 bases and 1 base, there was a span of 16 bases. The CDR3: CATGLVPESYEQYF. In nucleotides, the CDR3 is TGTGCCACGGGGCTAGTCCCTGAATCCTACGAGCAGTACTTC.

J is TRBJ1-2 and V is TRBV4-3; no definite D call. The CDR3 loop spans 13 amino acids. The V gene lost 0 bases and the J gene lost 6 bases, with 8 bases spanning the gap. Germline CDR1 reads LGHNA; CDR2 reads YSLEER. The CDR3 sequence: CASSQEAGHGYTF. The CDR3, as DNA: TGCGCCAGCAGCCAAGAAGCCGGGCATGGCTACACCTTC.

CDR3 protein: CSAIGNRVTYEQYF. The CDR3, as DNA: TGCAGTGCCATCGGAAACAGGGTGACCTACGAGCAGTACTTC. This chain connects TRBV20-1 to TRBJ2-7, with D maybe TRBD1 (6 bases). CDR1 DFQATT and CDR2 SNEGSKA come from the germline V gene (reference sequence). The CDR3 covers 14 residues. Trimming stripped 6 bases from V and 2 bases from J, with 17 bases between.

This clonotype was seen more than once but under ten times. V is TRBV6-1 and J is TRBJ1-6; a possible D gene is TRBD1 (5 bases). The germline gives CDR1 MNHNS, CDR2 SASEGT. Deletions cut 8 bases from V and 10 bases from J, with 15 bases between. CDR3 size: 13 residues. The CDR3 DNA reads as TGTGCCAGCCGAGGGGCCGCGGGATCACCCCTCCACTTT. Amino acids: CASRGAAGSPLHF.

The chain couples TRBV5-1 to TRBJ2-5; TRBD1 or TRBD2 may be the D gene (5 bases each). The V and J ends lost 2 bases and 5 bases respectively, with 13 bases between them. The CDR3 is 14 amino acids. CDR1 is SGHRS, CDR2 YFSETQ, per germline. The CDR3 DNA follows: TGCGCCAGCAGCTTCACGGGGCCCGGGGAGACCCAGTACTTC. This translates into CASSFTGPGETQYF.

The CDR3 coding sequence is TGTGCCAGCAGTGAAGCCCGCCCGGGGCTAACTGAAGCTTTCTTT. It translates to CASSEARPGLTEAFF. The rearrangement links TRBV6-1 to TRBJ1-1; a weak D match, TRBD1 (5 bases). V lost 0 bases and J 5 bases, leaving 13 bases between the germline ends. The V gene's germline CDR1 is MNHNS and CDR2 SASEGT. The CDR3 runs 15 residues.

This chain uses TRBV29-1 with TRBJ1-1; TRBD1 is a possible D gene (5 bases). V lost 2 bases to trimming and J lost 5 bases, with 12 bases between them. The germline CDR1 and CDR2 sequences are SQVTM and ANQGSEA. The CDR3 covers 13 residues. CDR3 DNA: TGCAGCGTTGAACGCGGGGCGTGGACTGAAGCTTTCTTT. Its protein product is CSVERGAWTEAFF.

This clonotype has just a few counts. The V and J genes are TRBV11-2 and TRBJ1-2; TRBD1 matches at 8 bases. Per germline, CDR1 SGHAT and CDR2 FQNNGV. This CDR3 region has 13 residues. The V gene end was trimmed by 3 bases and the J gene end by 8 bases; junction bases not matched to a gene: 5. The CDR3 DNA is TGTGCCAGCAGCTTGCTACAGGGGGAAGGCTACACCTTC. This encodes CASSLLQGEGYTF.

This clonotype was picked up a small number of times. The rearrangement links TRBV20-1 to TRBJ1-6, with D hard to call. Germline V lookup: CDR1 DFQATT, CDR2 SNEGSKA (reference sequence). The CDR3 covers 14 residues. V was pared by 0 bases and J by 9 bases, with 12 bases between. DNA of the CDR3: TGCAGTGCTAGAGATCAAGGTCTGAGTTCACCCCTCCACTTT. It codes for CSARDQGLSSPLHF.

The CDR3, as DNA: TGCAGTGCGCGACTAGTGTGGACCGGGGAGCTGTTTTTT. Protein sequence: CSARLVWTGELFF. This chain connects TRBV20-1 to TRBJ2-2; TRBD2 is a possible D gene (6 bases). The CDR3 extends over 13 amino acids. V gave up 6 bases and J gave up 5 bases, with 13 bases separating them. Germline V CDR1 and CDR2: DFQATT, SNEGSKA (reference sequence).

The V and J genes are TRBV6-5 and TRBJ2-4; the match to TRBD2 covers 9 bases. The length of the CDR3 is 15 residues. The ends lost 2 bases at V and 5 bases at J; junction bases unmatched: 4. Germline V CDR1 and CDR2: MNHEY, SVGAGI. The chain's CDR3 is CASSYGGLAENIQYF. CDR3 DNA: TGTGCCAGCAGTTACGGGGGACTAGCAGAAAACATTCAGTACTTC.

The rearrangement uses TRBV10-1 and TRBJ2-3; 9 nucleotides line up with TRBD2. The CDR3 runs 18 residues. The trim removed 3 bases at V and 0 bases at J, leaving 10 bases unmatched. Germline V gene sequence: CDR1 WNHNN, CDR2 SYGVQD (reference sequence). This chain's CDR3 is CASSDLAGAFRSTDTQYF. The CDR3 DNA reads as TGCGCCAGCAGTGATTTAGCGGGAGCCTTCCGGAGCACAGATACGCAGTATTTT.

This sequence joins TRBV5-6 and TRBJ1-2; D might be TRBD1 (5 bases). The CDR3 runs 15 residues. The V gene lost 4 bases and the J gene lost 2 bases, with 15 bases spanning the gap. Germline CDR1 SGHDT, CDR2 YYEEEE. CDR3 residues: CASSPLFHRNYGYTF. In DNA form, the CDR3 reads TGTGCCAGCAGCCCTCTATTTCACAGGAACTATGGCTACACCTTC.

This rearrangement joins TRBV18 to TRBJ1-5, with a tentative D call TRBD1 (5 bases). The germline V gene encodes CDR1 KGHSH and CDR2 LQKENI. The V end was cut by 4 bases, the J end by 5 bases, with 15 bases between. The CDR3 loop spans 15 amino acids. CDR3 protein: CASSLGSEGYQPQHF. The CDR3 DNA is TGTGCCAGCTCACTGGGCTCCGAGGGGTATCAGCCCCAGCATTTT. The entire variable domain, with the rest obtained from reference TRBV18 and TRBJ1-5, is as follows: NAGVMQNPRHLVRRRGQEARLRCSPMKGHSHVYWYRQLPEEGLKFMVYLQKENIIDESGMPKERFSAEFPKEGPSILRIQQVVRGDSAAYFCASSLGSEGYQPQHFGDGTRLSIL.

The genes are TRBV20-1 and TRBJ2-3; a possible D gene is TRBD2 (5 bases). CDR3 length equals 15 residues. V was shortened by 3 bases and J by 4 bases, with 17 bases between the two germline ends. The germline V gene encodes CDR1 DFQATT and CDR2 SNEGSKA (reference sequence). The CDR3 DNA sequence: TGCAGTGCTAGTAGCCCTTTTGCGGGCCCAGATACGCAGTATTTT. Its translation is CSASSPFAGPDTQYF.